A single sample is the source of the 15 T cell receptor beta chains below, sequenced in a study of glioma-infiltrating T cells after dendritic cell vaccination. Here immunoSEQ multiplex PCR was the method, and the copy in TCRdb shows in-frame clones only, minus some. The sample contains over 65,000 clones, 85% of which appear only once. Time point given: after dendritic cell vaccination, including at tumor progression/relapse. Here the sequenced sample was blood, taken after dendritic cell vaccination. Source of these receptors: a human donor with glioblastoma.

This chain joins TRBV27 and TRBJ1-3; TRBD1 aligns across 7 bases. The CDR3 contains 15 residues. The trim removed 6 bases at V and 0 bases at J, leaving 5 bases unmatched. Germline V CDR1 and CDR2: MNHEY, SMNVEV (reference sequence). The DNA for the CDR3 is TGTGCCAGCAGCAGTACAGGGGCCTCTGGAAACACCATATATTTT. Its translation is CASSSTGASGNTIYF.

The chain employs TRBV30 and TRBJ2-2, with a possible D match to TRBD1 (6 bases). The germline V gene encodes CDR1 GTSNPN and CDR2 SVGIG (reference sequence). The CDR3 covers 15 residues. V was cut by 2 bases and J by 3 bases, with 13 bases left in between. The CDR3 DNA reads TGTGCCTGGAGTCTCACGGACAGTTACACCGGGGAGCTGTTTTTT. Translating it yields CAWSLTDSYTGELFF.

This chain joins TRBV7-2 and TRBJ2-2; D remains unclear. The length of the CDR3 is 12 residues. V gave up 3 bases and J gave up 7 bases, with 6 bases separating them. Germline loops: CDR1 SGHTA, CDR2 FQGNSA. DNA for the CDR3: TGTGCCAGCAGCTTCAAGAGCGGGGAGCTGTTTTTT. It specifies CASSFKSGELFF.

This clone was observed a few times. V and J are TRBV6-1 and TRBJ2-5; 14 bases line up with TRBD2. With V trimmed by 1 base and J by 5 bases, 9 bases remained unmatched. This CDR3 contains 18 residues. Germline loops: CDR1 MNHNS, CDR2 SASEGT. In DNA form, the CDR3 reads TGTGCCAGCAGTGAAGAGTTTGGGACTAGCGGGGGTAGGGAGACCCAGTACTTC. It codes for CASSEEFGTSGGRETQYF.

The chain employs TRBV29-1 and TRBJ2-2, with 9 bases aligning to TRBD2. V dropped 6 bases and J dropped 3; count of bases not matched to a gene: 17. CDR3 size: 18 residues. From germline, CDR1 is SQVTM and CDR2 ANQGSEA. The CDR3 DNA reads TGCAGCGTCGACTCGGCATCTTTAGCGGGGGTGTACACCGGGGAGCTGTTTTTT. Translated, it gives CSVDSASLAGVYTGELFF.

The chain is built from TRBV6-5 and TRBJ2-5, with a tentative D call TRBD2 (7 bases). In germline, CDR1 is MNHEY, CDR2 SVGAGI. The V end lost 7 bases, the J end lost 1 base, and 16 bases lay between the germline ends. The CDR3 contains 15 residues. The CDR3 spells CASKRGAGAQETQYF. CDR3 coding DNA: TGTGCCAGCAAAAGAGGGGCGGGGGCCCAAGAGACCCAGTACTTC.

The DNA for the CDR3 is TGTGCCAGCACCCAGCGGGGAGAGACCCAGTACTTC. Its protein is CASTQRGETQYF. V usage is TRBV7-2 and J usage is TRBJ2-5; 7 positions agree with TRBD2. Germline CDR1 and CDR2: SGHTA and FQGNSA. After removal of 7 bases from V and 4 bases from J, the junction contained 3 bases not matched to a gene. The CDR3 has 12 residues. Filled out from reference TRBV7-2 and TRBJ2-5, the complete variable domain reads GAGVSQSPSNKVTEKGKDVELRCDPISGHTALYWYRQSLGQGLEFLIYFQGNSAPDKSGLPSDRFSAERTGGSVSTLTIQRTQQEDSAVYLCASTQRGETQYFGPGTRLLVL.

This rearrangement joins TRBV11-1 to TRBJ1-2; 9 nucleotides match TRBD1. The germline CDR1 and CDR2 sequences are SGHAT and FQDESV (reference sequence). V lost 4 bases to trimming and J lost 9 bases; unmatched junction nucleotides: 12. This CDR3 has 15 residues. CDR3 region: CASSSVLTGGPSYTF. The CDR3 nucleotides are TGTGCCAGCAGCTCCGTCCTAACAGGGGGCCCAAGCTACACCTTC. The full variable domain, rest sourced from reference TRBV11-1 and TRBJ1-2, is EAEVAQSPRYKITEKSQAVAFWCDPISGHATLYWYRQILGQGPELLVQFQDESVVDDSQLPKDRFSAERLKGVDSTLKIQPAELGDSAMYLCASSSVLTGGPSYTFGSGTRLTVV.

V is TRBV4-1 and J is TRBJ1-1; D possibly corresponds to TRBD1 (6 bases). V shed 2 bases and J shed 6 bases, with 16 bases lying between them. CDR1 is MGHRA, CDR2 YSYEKL, per germline. The CDR3 contains 15 residues. CDR3 residues: CASSQSGTSSSEAFF. The CDR3 bases are TGCGCCAGCAGCCAATCCGGGACAAGCTCGTCTGAAGCTTTCTTT.

The rearrangement uses TRBV9 and TRBJ2-1; 10 bases map to TRBD1. Germline V gene data show CDR1 as SGDLS and CDR2 as YYNGEE. J was trimmed by 7 bases and V by 0 bases; bases with no gene match: 4. The CDR3 is made up of 15 amino acids. In DNA form, the CDR3 reads TGTGCCAGCAGCGTAGTGACAGGGGGCCCGAATGAGCAGTTCTTC. This gives the protein CASSVVTGGPNEQFF.

This clone was seen many times. The CDR3 DNA follows: TGCGCCAGCAGCAAACTCGGGGCTGGAAACACCATATATTTT. This gives the protein CASSKLGAGNTIYF. V usage is TRBV5-1 and J usage is TRBJ1-3; D is uncertain. Germline V CDR1 and CDR2: SGHRS, YFSETQ. The CDR3 length is 14 residues. V lost 4 bases to trimming and J lost 2 bases, with 10 bases between them.

The genes are TRBV7-2 and TRBJ2-5; 8 bases match TRBD2. The CDR3 is 15 amino acids. Germline V gene lookup returns CDR1 SGHTA and CDR2 FQGNSA. After removal of 4 bases from V and 7 bases from J, the junction contained 11 bases not matched to a gene. The CDR3 DNA sequence: TGTGCCAGCAGCTCCCAGGGGCGGAGCGGGGGGACCCAGTACTTC. Translating it yields CASSSQGRSGGTQYF.

The J gene is TRBJ1-4, the V gene TRBV7-2; tentatively, D is TRBD1 (5 bases). This CDR3 has 15 amino acids. The V gene lost 2 bases and the J gene lost 5 bases, with 12 bases spanning the gap. The germline V gene encodes CDR1 SGHTA and CDR2 FQGNSA. CDR3 amino acids: CASSLRGGINEKLFF. In DNA, the CDR3 is TGTGCCAGCAGCTTAAGGGGTGGGATCAATGAAAAACTGTTTTTT.

This chain connects TRBV7-2 to TRBJ1-6; D might be TRBD1 (6 bases). Per the germline V gene, CDR1 is SGHTA and CDR2 is FQGNSA. V was cut by 8 bases and J by 10 bases, with 18 bases left in between. The CDR3 contains 14 residues. The CDR3, as DNA: TGTGCCAGCGCGAACCTACAGGGATTCTCACCCCTCCACTTT. Its protein is CASANLQGFSPLHF.

The rearrangement links TRBV5-1 to TRBJ2-2; the D gene is possibly TRBD2 (5 bases). Trimming stripped 4 bases from V and 7 bases from J, with 11 bases between. The CDR3 is 13 amino acids. Germline V lookup: CDR1 SGHRS, CDR2 YFSETQ. The CDR3 protein is CASSAGLGGELFF. In DNA form, the CDR3 reads TGCGCCAGCAGCGCAGGACTGGGCGGGGAGCTGTTTTTT. The variable domain in full, completed from reference TRBV5-1 and TRBJ2-2, reads KAGVTQTPRYLIKTRGQQVTLSCSPISGHRSVSWYQQTPGQGLQFLFEYFSETQRNKGNFPGRFSGRQFSNSRSEMNVSTLELGDSALYLCASSAGLGGELFFGEGSRLTVL.